Listed below are T cell receptor beta chains from one sample, sequenced in a study of shared clonotypes between healthy human individuals. Measured with immunoSEQ multiplex PCR; TCRdb has only the in-frame clones, and not every one. This sample has about half a million clones, with around 77% found just once. Sequencing input: PBMCs. All receptors derive from a woman between 40 and 55 years old in good health. Some clones in this sample may be carry-over from other donors' samples. CDR3s include the opening cysteine and the closing phenylalanine or tryptophan. A D gene is named only where the DNA matches it firmly. A clone size is listed for some rows: how often the clone was seen (once, few, many), or a class if it is expanded.

abundance	d_gene	len	j_gene	v_gene	CDR3aa	CDR3nt
-	TRBD1	18	TRBJ2-7	TRBV27	CASSLKSPGQGYIYEQYF	TGTGCCAGCAGTTTAAAGTCGCCGGGACAGGGTTATATCTACGAGCAGTACTTC
-	-	17	TRBJ2-5	TRBV5-6	CASSLSLVPRARETQYF	TGTGCCAGCAGCTTGAGCTTGGTTCCTAGGGCCAGGGAGACCCAGTACTTC
-	-	17	TRBJ1-4	TRBV4-1	CASSHPKGGGEDEKLFF	TGCGCCAGCAGCCACCCCAAGGGCGGGGGGGAGGATGAAAAACTGTTTTTT
-	-	15	TRBJ2-2	TRBV7-9	CASSISSGNTGELFF	TGTGCCAGCAGTATTAGTAGCGGTAACACCGGGGAGCTGTTTTTT
-	TRBD2	18	TRBJ2-7	TRBV28	CASSLGTSGRSIRYEQYF	TGTGCCAGCAGTTTAGGGACTAGCGGGAGATCTATTAGGTACGAGCAGTACTTC
-	TRBD1	13	TRBJ1-1	TRBV29-1	CSVDGQGSAEAFF	TGCAGCGTTGACGGACAGGGGTCCGCTGAAGCTTTCTTT
-	-	12	TRBJ2-7	TRBV30	CAWTGIGYEQYF	TGTGCCTGGACAGGGATCGGCTACGAGCAGTACTTC
-	TRBD2	14	TRBJ2-1	TRBV10-3	CAISGIAGDNEQFF	TGTGCCATCAGTGGCATAGCGGGCGACAATGAGCAGTTCTTC
once	-	15	TRBJ2-7	TRBV7-2	CASSFYMGSAYEQYF	TGTGCCAGCAGCTTTTACATGGGATCGGCTTACGAGCAGTACTTC
-	-	14	TRBJ1-5	TRBV28	CASSLSGINQPQHF	TGTGCCAGCAGTTTATCAGGGATCAATCAGCCCCAGCATTTT
few	TRBD1	15	TRBJ1-5	TRBV28	CASSPSQGVGQPQHF	TGTGCCAGCAGTCCCTCACAGGGGGTAGGTCAGCCCCAGCATTTT
-	TRBD1	14	TRBJ1-2	TRBV7-9	CASSTGAWDYGYTF	TGTGCCAGCAGTACAGGGGCGTGGGACTATGGCTACACCTTC
-	TRBD2	19	TRBJ2-5	TRBV7-9	CASSWDGEGTSGPTETQYF	TGTGCCAGCAGCTGGGATGGTGAGGGGACTAGCGGCCCTACTGAGACCCAGTACTTC
few	TRBD2	12	TRBJ2-1	TRBV7-9	CASQGLATEQFF	TGTGCCAGCCAAGGACTAGCGACCGAGCAGTTCTTC
-	-	14	TRBJ2-5	TRBV5-6	CASSLRAGGETQYF	TGTGCCAGCAGCCTGAGGGCCGGGGGAGAGACCCAGTACTTC
few	-	15	TRBJ2-7	TRBV7-2	CASSPRASGAHEQYF	TGTGCCAGCAGCCCCCGAGCTAGTGGGGCTCACGAGCAGTACTTC
-	-	12	TRBJ1-2	TRBV6-1	CASLRGYYGYTF	TGTGCCAGCCTTCGGGGGTACTATGGCTACACCTTC
-	TRBD2	17	TRBJ2-2	TRBV9	CASSVAPTSGRAGELFF	TGTGCCAGCAGCGTAGCTCCGACTAGCGGGAGGGCCGGGGAGCTGTTTTTT
-	TRBD2	14	TRBJ2-1	TRBV19	CASSTPGLANEQFF	TGTGCCAGTAGTACACCCGGACTAGCCAATGAGCAGTTCTTC
-	-	15	TRBJ2-3	TRBV28	CASSLRWDLRDTQYF	TGTGCCAGCAGTTTAAGGTGGGACCTACGAGATACGCAGTATTTT
-	TRBD1	14	TRBJ1-4	TRBV30	CAWNRDRGNEKLFF	TGTGCCTGGAATAGGGACAGGGGGAATGAAAAACTGTTTTTT
-	-	15	TRBJ2-2	TRBV11-2	CASSLLAGNTGELFF	TGTGCCAGCAGCTTGTTGGCGGGGAACACCGGGGAGCTGTTTTTT
-	TRBD1	17	TRBJ2-5	TRBV5-1	CASSLDRGLFSGETQYF	TGCGCCAGCAGCTTGGACAGGGGGCTCTTCTCTGGGGAGACCCAGTACTTC
-	TRBD2	16	TRBJ2-3	TRBV6-4	CASSDVAGGTTDTQYF	TGTGCCAGCAGTGATGTGGCGGGAGGGACCACAGATACGCAGTATTTT
-	-	15	TRBJ1-4	TRBV30	CAWSVLRGSNEKLFF	TGTGCCTGGAGTGTACTCAGGGGATCTAATGAAAAACTGTTTTTT
once	-	13	TRBJ1-5	TRBV19	CASSTNSNQPQHF	TGTGCCAGTAGTACGAATAGCAATCAGCCCCAGCATTTT
-	TRBD2	17	TRBJ2-2	TRBV5-1	CASSSLTGLAGTGELFF	TGCGCCAGCAGCTCTCTAACGGGACTAGCTGGCACCGGGGAGCTGTTTTTT
-	-	15	TRBJ1-1	TRBV18	CASSPPSQRDTEAFF	TGTGCCAGCTCACCACCGAGTCAAAGGGATACTGAAGCTTTCTTT
-	TRBD1	14	TRBJ1-4	TRBV2	CASSADRVNEKLFF	TGTGCCAGCAGCGCGGACAGGGTGAACGAAAAACTGTTTTTT
-	TRBD1	14	TRBJ1-1	TRBV6-5	CASSHDRGPTEAFF	TGTGCCAGCAGCCACGACAGGGGGCCGACTGAAGCTTTCTTT
-	-	15	TRBJ2-1	TRBV2	CASSGGLSSYNEQFF	TGTGCCAGCAGTGGGGGTTTAAGCTCCTACAATGAGCAGTTCTTC
-	-	16	TRBJ2-1	TRBV7-2	CASSLPGGIAYNEQFF	TGTGCCAGCAGCTTACCCGGAGGAATAGCCTACAATGAGCAGTTCTTC
-	-	13	TRBJ2-7	TRBV28	CASSLGGSYEQYF	TGTGCCAGCAGTTTGGGGGGCTCCTACGAGCAGTACTTC
-	-	15	TRBJ1-1	TRBV15	CATSRFGRLNTEAFF	TGTGCCACCAGCAGATTTGGACGGCTGAACACTGAAGCTTTCTTT
-	-	16	TRBJ2-1	TRBV4-1	CASSRIAVSSYNEQFF	TGCGCCAGCAGCCGTATAGCGGTTAGCTCCTACAATGAGCAGTTCTTC
-	TRBD1	14	TRBJ1-5	TRBV2	CASSGDSRNQPQHF	TGTGCCAGCAGCGGGGACAGCCGCAATCAGCCCCAGCATTTT
-	-	15	TRBJ1-4	TRBV6-1	CASREIRGTNEKLFF	TGTGCCAGCAGGGAAATCAGGGGAACTAATGAAAAACTGTTTTTT
-	-	12	TRBJ2-5	TRBV28	CASRPTLGTQYF	TGTGCCAGCAGGCCGACCCTTGGGACCCAGTACTTC
-	-	12	TRBJ2-7	TRBV15	CATSQDSSEQYF	TGTGCCACCAGCCAAGACAGTTCCGAGCAGTACTTC
-	-	16	TRBJ2-1	TRBV5-1	CASSLESSGAYNEQFF	TGCGCCAGCAGCTTGGAGTCTAGTGGGGCTTACAATGAGCAGTTCTTC
-	-	15	TRBJ1-4	TRBV4-1	CASSRRPGTNEKLFF	TGCGCCAGCAGCCGAAGACCGGGAACTAATGAAAAACTGTTTTTT
-	TRBD2	18	TRBJ2-3	TRBV15	CATSRIGLAPSPADTQYF	TGTGCCACCAGCAGAATCGGACTAGCGCCCAGTCCCGCAGATACGCAGTATTTT
-	TRBD2	16	TRBJ2-1	TRBV5-1	CASSLLGTSSYNEQFF	TGCGCCAGCAGCTTGCTAGGGACTAGCTCCTACAATGAGCAGTTCTTC
many	-	13	TRBJ2-2	TRBV6-6	CATLLGETGELFF	TGTGCCACCCTACTGGGGGAAACCGGGGAGCTGTTTTTT